Sequencing of this T cell receptor (beta chain) was carried out in a study of glioma-infiltrating T cells (dated by TCRdb to the mid-2010s). Turning to the overall study: The study sequenced TCR alpha- and beta-chain repertoires from glioma tissue, from non-neoplastic brain tissue and from matched peripheral blood mononuclear cells. The paired cohort was made up of three low-grade glioma patients, several primary glioblastoma patients and three non-glioma patients who contributed non-neoplastic brain tissue. To measure how far tissue and blood T-cell populations diverged, each tissue-infiltrating repertoire was compared against the peripheral blood repertoire of the same patient. Summary of the overall study and its limitations: Group comparisons were based on small numbers of patients: three non-neoplastic, three low-grade glioma and several glioblastoma patients. Very few CDR3 sequences were shared between tissue and blood, attributed to high CDR3 diversity and limited sampling. In non-neoplastic patients, VJ-independent divergence between tissue and blood fell below expectation, whereas in all gliomas, and especially in low-grade gliomas, the divergence rose above expectation.

TCR alpha and beta CDR3 regions were amplified with the iRepertoire nested amplicon-rescue multiplex PCR (arm-PCR) platform from RNA. The input for one-step reverse transcription and amplification was roughly 100-450 ng of either tissue mRNA or PBMC total RNA. Following bead purification, Illumina adapters were added by a secondary multiplex PCR, and the libraries were gel-purified between 200 and 400 bp. The libraries contained internal 6-nucleotide barcodes that were used for demultiplexing. Sequencing of the libraries was done on an Illumina MiSeq using 2x220 or 2x250 nucleotide paired-end reads. As for how the authors treated the data: Paired reads were merged using FLASH 1.2.11 and were aligned to the GRCh37 human genome using BWA-MEM, after which TRA and TRB reads were extracted. An IMGT-derived reference of cassette sequences and CDR3 motifs, with pseudogenes included, was used for V and J assignment. Three-frame translation of reads was performed, and productive CDR3s were defined as those with a C...FGXG motif and no stop codons. A clonotype was defined as a unique combination of a V-J cassette pair and a CDR3 amino acid sequence. Reads were filtered by Hamming distance, thresholded by each sample's sequence error rate in mapped regions. TCRdb handled the public reads itself, with Q25 trimming in fastp and clone calling in MiXCR, and kept productive beta chains. Every entry covers one CDR3 protein and lists the most common genes and DNA from its rows. V and J calls and clone size were set by TCRdb, not the authors. A total of about 210,000 distinct CDR3 sequences appear in this sample, approximately 30% of them only once. Together, the top ten hold around 21% of the sample.

Including the terminal cysteine and phenylalanine, the CDR3 comprises 13 residues. Of the read, only the CDR3 DNA is kept; its 39 bases are in frame from base 1. V lost 2 bases and J lost 6 bases; the stretch between them is 11 bases long. From a lookup of the germline V gene (reference sequence), CDR1 and CDR2 are MNHEY and SMNVEV. As for this clonotype: Its antigen target is currently unknown. A much bigger clone sits one base away, suggesting this may be a read error.

The rearranged chain carries TRBV27 and TRBJ2-7; no confident D gene assignment can be made. The sequenced material came from glioma tissue, nonneoplastic brain tissue, or PBMCs (not recorded which). This sequence originates from a human donor with low-grade glioma or glioblastoma, undergoing nonglioma brain surgery, or in good health (not recorded which). The DNA reads as follows: TGTGCCAGCAGTTTACACAGACACGGCGAGCAGTACTTC. This sequence encodes CASSLHRHGEQYF.